The following is a T cell receptor beta chain sequence with its context. Trimming removed 5 bases from V and 3 bases from J; junction bases left unmatched: 3. The CDR3 loop spans 14 amino acids. Germline CDR1 reads SGHTA; CDR2 reads FQGNSA. The sample comes from a study of blood T cell repertoires in COVID-19. Study at large: PBMCs, B-cell-depleted T cells, or T cells provided the cDNA or gDNA that made up the material.

In the authors' methods: Reference gene primer amplification gave nucleated cell count estimates. TCRdb keeps only in-frame clones here, not all; method: immunoSEQ multiplex PCR. V, J and clone size are those of that table, while D and trimming were read from the DNA. The table lists around 180,000 clones, roughly four fifths of them singletons. This TCR was sampled from a human donor in a cohort sampled during active COVID-19. The rearrangement joins TRBV7-2 to TRBJ2-7, with TRBD2 identical over 11 bases. The sequencing sample was made of peripheral blood. The CDR3 is CASSPTSGGYEQYF. The CDR3 DNA follows: TGTGCCAGCAGCCCAACTAGCGGGGGCTACGAGCAGTACTTC. Based on the CDR3 plus reference TRBV7-2 and TRBJ2-7, the full variable domain is GAGVSQSPSNKVTEKGKDVELRCDPISGHTALYWYRQSLGQGLEFLIYFQGNSAPDKSGLPSDRFSAERTGGSVSTLTIQRTQQEDSAVYLCASSPTSGGYEQYFGPGTRLTVT.